These 3 T cell receptor beta chains were sequenced from one sample in a study of cytomegalovirus exposure and HLA in healthy donors. PCR amplification relied on 60 Vbeta primers (plus 13 Jbeta primers). Libraries were prepared by immunoSEQ multiplex PCR; TCRdb keeps only in-frame clonotypes and omits some of them. The specimen's table records tens of thousands of clones. Sequencing input: PBMCs. The receptors were sampled from a female donor in good health and CMV-seronegative.

The rearrangement uses TRBV5-1 and TRBJ2-7; the D gene is possibly TRBD1 (6 bases). The germline V gene has CDR1 SGHRS and CDR2 YFSETQ. V lost 4 bases and J 2 bases, leaving 13 bases between the germline ends. This CDR3 spans 14 amino acids. The CDR3: CASSPAQGPYEQYF. For the CDR3, the DNA is TGCGCCAGCAGCCCCGCACAGGGACCCTACGAGCAGTACTTC.

The chain is built from TRBV4-3 and TRBJ2-3; TRBD2 aligns across 10 bases. The CDR3 runs 15 residues. CDR1 LGHNA and CDR2 YSLEER come from the germline V gene. V was clipped by 4 bases and J by 8 bases; unmatched bases: 9. The CDR3 sequence is CASSPGTSETGTQYF. In DNA form, the CDR3 reads TGCGCCAGCAGCCCTGGGACTAGCGAGACGGGTACGCAGTATTTT.

The genes are TRBV19 and TRBJ1-2; perhaps TRBD1 as D (6 bases). CDR1 is LNHDA, CDR2 SQIVND, per germline (reference sequence). This CDR3 has 14 amino acids. V was pared by 3 bases and J by 2 bases, with 10 bases between. CDR3 in amino acids: CASSILDSNYGYTF. CDR3 DNA sequence: TGTGCCAGTAGTATCTTGGACAGCAACTATGGCTACACCTTC.